Listed below are T cell receptor beta chains from one sample, sequenced in a study of T cells in Graves' hyperthyroidism and ophthalmopathy. Via MiXCR, TCRdb re-called the multiplex PCR reads, giving one row per CDR3 protein. The repertoire has approximately 510,000 distinct CDR3 sequences, 40% to 55% of them found once; the top ten carry around 47%. Source material: peripheral blood or thyroid tissue (not recorded which). The receptors originated from an adult woman with Graves' disease, either hyperthyroidism or ophthalmopathy (not recorded which). Both conserved end residues are part of each CDR3. The D gene is left open where the match is weak. Clone size is not always given. Where it is, it says once, few, many or a class for expanded clones.

TRBV20-1,.,14,many,TRBJ1-3,CSARVRAPGNTIYF,TGCAGTGCTAGAGTACGGGCCCCTGGAAACACCATATATTTT
TRBV5-1,.,15,many,TRBJ1-5,CASSSQGSPNQPQHF,TGCGCCAGCAGCTCACAGGGAAGCCCTAATCAGCCCCAGCATTTT
TRBV3-1,TRBD1,15,.,TRBJ1-1,CASHFGGQGDSEAFF,TGTGCCAGCCACTTCGGGGGACAGGGGGACTCTGAAGCTTTCTTT
TRBV7-2,.,16,.,TRBJ1-3,CASSLSYRESGNTIYF,TGTGCCAGCAGCTTATCTTACAGGGAATCTGGAAACACCATATATTTT
TRBV7-9,.,15,.,TRBJ1-2,CASRDPGDRNYGYTF,TGTGCCAGCAGAGATCCAGGGGACCGGAACTATGGCTACACCTTC
TRBV9,.,14,.,TRBJ2-5,CASSVQGGRETQYF,TGTGCCAGCAGCGTTCAGGGGGGCAGGGAGACCCAGTACTTC
TRBV20-1,.,17,.,TRBJ1-2,CSARSGTTNTGDDGYTF,TGCAGTGCTAGGTCTGGGACAACGAACACCGGGGACGATGGCTACACCTTC
TRBV10-3,.,12,many,TRBJ1-5,CAISGSGQPQHF,TGTGCCATCAGTGGCTCGGGTCAGCCCCAGCATTTT
TRBV10-3,.,13,.,TRBJ2-2,CAIRDPRSGELFF,TGTGCCATCAGGGACCCCCGGTCCGGGGAGCTGTTTTTT
TRBV7-6,.,13,.,TRBJ1-4,CASSAGPNEKLFF,TGTGCCAGCAGCGCCGGGCCAAATGAAAAACTGTTTTTT
TRBV15,.,13,few,TRBJ1-5,CATSRDTNQPQHF,TGTGCCACCAGCAGAGATACTAATCAGCCCCAGCATTTT
TRBV7-8,TRBD2,14,.,TRBJ2-2,CASSQDPGTSALFF,TGTGCCAGCAGCCAAGATCCAGGGACTAGCGCCCTGTTTTTT
TRBV2,.,16,.,TRBJ1-5,CASSDLGLAGIETQHF,TGTGCCAGCAGTGACCTGGGACTAGCGGGGATAGAGACCCAGCATTTT
TRBV7-2,.,14,many,TRBJ2-7,CASSPVRSSYEQYF,TGTGCCAGCAGCCCCGTCCGGTCTTCCTACGAGCAGTACTTC
TRBV25-1,TRBD1,16,many,TRBJ1-2,CASSEWGGQGGYGYTF,TGTGCCAGCAGTGAATGGGGGGGCCAGGGGGGTTATGGCTACACCTTC
TRBV7-2,TRBD1,16,many,TRBJ1-5,CASSLGDRGGNQPQHF,TGTGCCAGCAGCTTAGGTGACAGGGGCGGCAATCAGCCCCAGCATTTT
TRBV7-9,TRBD2,17,.,TRBJ2-2,CASSSLSGRANTGELFF,TGTGCCAGCAGCTCCCTTAGCGGGAGGGCGAACACCGGGGAGCTGTTTTTT
TRBV7-2,.,14,.,TRBJ1-6,CASSLRGSHSPLHF,TGTGCCAGCAGCTTAAGGGGAAGTCATTCACCCCTCCACTTT
TRBV20-1,.,10,few,TRBJ2-7,CSARELEQYF,TGCAGTGCTAGAGAACTAGAGCAGTACTTC
TRBV3-1,.,14,.,TRBJ1-5,CASSQGNRFRPQHF,TGTGCCAGCAGCCAAGGAAACCGTTTTCGGCCCCAGCATTTT
TRBV7-9,TRBD2,15,many,TRBJ2-2,CASSYKTSGTGELFF,TGTGCCAGCAGCTACAAAACTAGCGGCACCGGGGAGCTGTTTTTT
TRBV2,TRBD1,14,.,TRBJ1-1,CASSARGTVSEAFF,TGTGCCAGCAGTGCTAGAGGGACAGTCTCTGAAGCTTTCTTT
TRBV20-1,TRBD1,15,.,TRBJ1-1,CSASSTGGMNTEAFF,TGCAGTGCTAGTTCGACAGGGGGTATGAACACTGAAGCTTTCTTT
TRBV15,.,14,.,TRBJ1-4,CATSRDLNPGKLFF,TGTGCCACCAGCAGAGATCTGAACCCAGGAAAACTGTTTTTT
TRBV6-1,TRBD2,14,many,TRBJ2-7,CASNVGGSPHEQYF,TGTGCCAGCAACGTCGGCGGGAGTCCCCACGAGCAGTACTTC
TRBV20-1,.,12,.,TRBJ2-6,CSVSRLANVLTF,TGCAGTGTCAGCCGGCTGGCCAACGTCCTGACTTTC
TRBV29-1,TRBD1,13,.,TRBJ1-2,CSVGGGPAYGYTF,TGCAGCGTTGGAGGGGGCCCTGCCTATGGCTACACCTTC
TRBV10-3,TRBD1,12,once,TRBJ2-7,CAISESGTGQYF,TGTGCCATCAGTGAGTCAGGGACAGGGCAGTACTTC
TRBV20-1,.,13,.,TRBJ1-2,CSARDTGDDGYTF,TGCAGTGCTCGGGACACCGGGGACGATGGCTACACCTTC
TRBV7-2,.,14,.,TRBJ2-5,CASSLSGDQFAQYF,TGTGCCAGCAGCTTAAGTGGGGACCAATTCGCCCAGTACTTC
TRBV4-2,.,13,.,TRBJ2-7,CASSLIDSTEQYF,TGTGCCAGCAGCTTGATTGACAGCACCGAGCAGTACTTC
TRBV28,.,16,.,TRBJ1-5,CASSPSTGYSNQPQHF,TGTGCCAGCAGCCCGTCCACAGGTTATAGCAATCAGCCCCAGCATTTT
TRBV3-1,.,15,.,TRBJ1-1,CASSQEPTVGGKAFF,TGTGCCAGCAGCCAAGAACCGACAGTGGGGGGAAAAGCTTTCTTT
TRBV20-1,.,13,many,TRBJ1-6,CSAREGGDSPLHF,TGCAGTGCTAGAGAGGGGGGGGACTCACCCCTCCACTTT
TRBV13,.,15,.,TRBJ1-3,CASSRPGSTGNTIYF,TGTGCCAGCAGCAGACCGGGATCCACTGGAAACACCATATATTTT
TRBV2,.,14,.,TRBJ1-2,CASTTPGQLGGYTF,TGTGCCAGCACCACCCCCGGTCAGCTGGGTGGCTACACCTTC
TRBV2,.,15,many,TRBJ1-5,CASSGTVYSNQPQHF,TGTGCCAGCAGTGGGACGGTTTATAGCAATCAGCCCCAGCATTTT
TRBV7-2,.,15,.,TRBJ1-4,CASSLVPSANEKLFF,TGTGCCAGCAGCTTAGTCCCGTCAGCTAATGAAAAACTGTTTTTT
TRBV25-1,.,12,.,TRBJ1-2,CASGQLSYGYTF,TGTGCCAGCGGTCAGCTTTCCTATGGCTACACCTTC
TRBV7-2,TRBD1,16,.,TRBJ2-7,CASSLTPGTGSLEQYF,TGTGCCAGCAGCCTTACCCCCGGGACAGGGTCCCTCGAGCAGTACTTC
TRBV7-2,TRBD1,14,.,TRBJ1-2,CASSPWTGSGSYTF,TGTGCCAGCAGCCCCTGGACAGGGTCGGGCAGCTACACCTTC
TRBV6-5,.,17,.,TRBJ2-5,CASSSTTGTTRRETQYF,TGTGCCAGCAGCTCTACTACCGGGACAACCAGGAGAGAGACCCAGTACTTC
TRBV7-9,.,14,.,TRBJ2-6,CASRWDSGANTEAF,TGTGCCAGCAGATGGGACTCGGGGGCCAACACTGAAGCTTTC
TRBV30,TRBD1,14,.,TRBJ1-1,CAWNTGGAIPEAFF,TGTGCCTGGAATACAGGGGGCGCGATCCCTGAAGCTTTCTTT
TRBV10-3,.,11,.,TRBJ2-7,CAKRQVYEQYF,TGTGCCAAGCGACAGGTCTACGAGCAGTACTTC
TRBV10-3,.,16,.,TRBJ2-2,CASSGFRVVRTGELSF,TGTGCCAGCAGTGGGTTTAGGGTGGTAAGGACCGGGGAGCTGTCTTTT
TRBV20-1,.,13,.,TRBJ1-4,CSAYTRGNEKLFF,TGCAGTGCTTATACCCGAGGGAATGAAAAACTGTTTTTT
TRBV12-3/TRBV12-4,.,13,many,TRBJ1-6,CASSFGTSEPLHF,TGTGCCAGCAGTTTTGGGACGTCGGAACCCCTCCACTTT
TRBV7-6,.,14,many,TRBJ2-7,CAIPPPGLVYEQYF,TGTGCCATACCACCCCCCGGATTAGTCTACGAGCAGTACTTC
TRBV7-8,TRBD2,16,few,TRBJ2-7,CASSLVLAGVGYEQYF,TGTGCCAGCAGCTTAGTACTAGCGGGAGTGGGGTACGAGCAGTACTTC
TRBV7-9,.,13,.,TRBJ1-5,CASSPTLDQPQHF,TGTGCCAGCAGCCCTACCTTGGATCAGCCCCAGCATTTT
TRBV6-5,.,16,.,TRBJ2-7,CASSPASGGRRGEQYF,TGTGCCAGCAGTCCCGCCTCTGGCGGGCGCCGCGGGGAGCAGTACTTC
TRBV10-3,TRBD1,13,.,TRBJ1-5,CAISERQGKNEHF,TGTGCCATCAGTGAGAGACAGGGAAAGAACGAGCATTTT